This T cell receptor beta chain was recorded in a study of OX40 agonist ivuxolimab in advanced cancers. Study context: People in dose escalation had one of these cancers: hepatocellular carcinoma, melanoma, renal cell or head and neck cancer. People who had prior anti-PD-1, anti-PD-L1 or anti-CTLA-4 therapy could take part, and about 40% had some.

Measured with immunoSEQ multiplex PCR; TCRdb has only the in-frame clones, and not every one. The sample carries approximately 24,000 clones, more than 75% recorded once. V gave up 1 base and J gave up 8 bases, with 14 bases separating them. The V gene's germline CDR1 is SGHVS and CDR2 FQNEAQ. This CDR3 is built from 15 residues. Sequencing was performed on CD4+ or CD8+ T cells sorted from blood, taken in a trial of the OX40 agonist ivuxolimab. The chain joins TRBV7-8 to TRBJ1-4; tentatively, D is TRBD1 (6 bases). The sequence derives from an adult with an advanced solid tumor such as melanoma, head and neck, liver or kidney cancer. The CDR3 sequence is CASSLEGLGGEKLFF. In nucleotides, the CDR3 is TGTGCCAGCAGCTTAGAGGGGCTTGGGGGCGAAAAACTGTTTTTT.